These T cell receptor beta chains were read from a single sample in a study of OX40 agonist ivuxolimab in advanced cancers. Clones were read by immunoSEQ multiplex PCR, and TCRdb kept only the in-frame ones, dropping some. The sample includes roughly 110,000 clones, approximately 90% of them seen just once. The sample consisted of CD4+ or CD8+ T cells sorted from blood, taken in a trial of the OX40 agonist ivuxolimab. The receptors originated from an adult with an advanced solid tumor such as melanoma, head and neck, liver or kidney cancer. Each CDR3 is given with its conserved first and last residue. Fields, in order: V gene, clone size, D gene, J gene, CDR3 protein, CDR3 DNA. D genes are given only for firm matches. Expanded clones get a size class; other rows say once, few or many, or leave the size out.

v_gene: TRBV10-3; abundance: NA; d_gene: NA; j_gene: TRBJ1-4; CDR3aa: CAISESDIAHEKLFF; CDR3nt: TGTGCCATCAGTGAGTCGGACATAGCTCATGAAAAACTGTTTTTT
v_gene: TRBV9; abundance: NA; d_gene: NA; j_gene: TRBJ1-1; CDR3aa: CASSARDPVTEAFF; CDR3nt: TGTGCCAGCAGCGCCCGGGACCCGGTCACTGAAGCTTTCTTT
v_gene: TRBV9; abundance: NA; d_gene: TRBD1; j_gene: TRBJ2-7; CDR3aa: CASRVTPGQGNEQYF; CDR3nt: TGTGCCAGCAGGGTAACACCGGGACAGGGAAACGAGCAGTACTTC
v_gene: TRBV11-1; abundance: NA; d_gene: NA; j_gene: TRBJ2-5; CDR3aa: CASSLDLQETQYF; CDR3nt: TGTGCCAGCAGCTTAGATCTTCAAGAGACCCAGTACTTC
v_gene: TRBV27; abundance: NA; d_gene: TRBD2; j_gene: TRBJ2-3; CDR3aa: CASSLSWERGSDTQYF; CDR3nt: TGTGCCAGCAGTTTATCTTGGGAGCGGGGGTCAGATACGCAGTATTTT
v_gene: TRBV4-2; abundance: NA; d_gene: NA; j_gene: TRBJ2-5; CDR3aa: CASSQGDLQVWETQYF; CDR3nt: TGTGCCAGCAGCCAAGGTGATTTACAGGTGTGGGAGACCCAGTACTTC
v_gene: TRBV6-6; abundance: NA; d_gene: NA; j_gene: TRBJ1-2; CDR3aa: CASSRGPNYGYTF; CDR3nt: TGTGCCAGCAGCAGGGGACCGAACTATGGCTACACCTTC
v_gene: TRBV6-5; abundance: NA; d_gene: NA; j_gene: TRBJ2-5; CDR3aa: CASSYGDQGGTQYF; CDR3nt: TGTGCCAGCAGTTATGGGGACCAGGGGGGGACCCAGTACTTC
v_gene: TRBV7-2; abundance: NA; d_gene: NA; j_gene: TRBJ2-1; CDR3aa: CASSPREANEQFF; CDR3nt: TGTGCCAGCTCCCCAAGAGAGGCCAATGAGCAGTTCTTC
v_gene: TRBV27; abundance: NA; d_gene: NA; j_gene: TRBJ2-7; CDR3aa: CASSLGYEQYF; CDR3nt: TGTGCCAGCAGTTTAGGGTACGAGCAGTACTTC
v_gene: TRBV5-1; abundance: NA; d_gene: NA; j_gene: TRBJ1-5; CDR3aa: CASSLFLGGQPQHF; CDR3nt: TGCGCCAGCAGCTTGTTTTTGGGGGGGCAGCCCCAGCATTTT
v_gene: TRBV4-3; abundance: NA; d_gene: NA; j_gene: TRBJ2-1; CDR3aa: CASSQDRLGDEQFF; CDR3nt: TGCGCCAGCAGCCAAGATCGACTGGGCGATGAGCAGTTCTTC
v_gene: TRBV9; abundance: NA; d_gene: TRBD1; j_gene: TRBJ1-1; CDR3aa: CASSASGTENTEAFF; CDR3nt: TGTGCCAGCAGCGCAAGCGGGACAGAAAACACTGAAGCTTTCTTT
v_gene: TRBV7-2; abundance: NA; d_gene: TRBD1; j_gene: TRBJ1-1; CDR3aa: CASSLGTANTEAFF; CDR3nt: TGTGCCAGCAGCTTGGGGACAGCGAACACTGAAGCTTTCTTT
v_gene: TRBV5-1; abundance: NA; d_gene: NA; j_gene: TRBJ2-7; CDR3aa: CASSLLAGYEQYF; CDR3nt: TGCGCCAGCAGCCTCCTGGCGGGCTACGAGCAGTACTTC
v_gene: TRBV7-8; abundance: NA; d_gene: NA; j_gene: TRBJ1-1; CDR3aa: CASSLDSPLNTEAFF; CDR3nt: TGTGCCAGCAGCTTAGATTCTCCTTTGAACACTGAAGCTTTCTTT
v_gene: TRBV5-3; abundance: NA; d_gene: TRBD1; j_gene: TRBJ2-7; CDR3aa: CASSSDRVGEQYF; CDR3nt: TGTGCCAGCAGTAGCGACAGGGTGGGCGAGCAGTACTTC
v_gene: TRBV5-6; abundance: NA; d_gene: TRBD1; j_gene: TRBJ1-2; CDR3aa: CASSLGRGRNYGYTF; CDR3nt: TGTGCCAGCAGCTTGGGCAGGGGGCGAAACTATGGCTACACCTTC
v_gene: TRBV7-2; abundance: NA; d_gene: NA; j_gene: TRBJ1-3; CDR3aa: CASRERTDLSGNTIYF; CDR3nt: TGTGCCAGCAGGGAAAGGACAGACCTCTCTGGAAACACCATATATTTT
v_gene: TRBV5-1; abundance: NA; d_gene: TRBD2; j_gene: TRBJ2-5; CDR3aa: CASSLSGTPRETQYF; CDR3nt: TGCGCCAGCAGCTTAAGCGGGACCCCTCGGGAGACCCAGTACTTC
v_gene: TRBV11-3; abundance: NA; d_gene: NA; j_gene: TRBJ2-3; CDR3aa: CASSLPLGAQYF; CDR3nt: TGTGCCAGCAGCCTACCATTGGGGGCGCAGTATTTT
v_gene: TRBV9; abundance: NA; d_gene: NA; j_gene: TRBJ2-7; CDR3aa: CASSVGGGSHYEQYF; CDR3nt: TGTGCCAGCAGCGTAGGTGGGGGGTCACACTACGAGCAGTACTTC
v_gene: TRBV14; abundance: NA; d_gene: TRBD2; j_gene: TRBJ2-3; CDR3aa: CASSARDYGADTQYF; CDR3nt: TGTGCCAGCAGCGCCCGGGACTACGGGGCCGATACGCAGTATTTT
v_gene: TRBV18; abundance: NA; d_gene: TRBD2; j_gene: TRBJ2-1; CDR3aa: CASSLPGLAGEEQFF; CDR3nt: TGTGCCAGCTCACTCCCGGGACTAGCGGGGGAGGAGCAGTTCTTC
v_gene: TRBV7-6; abundance: NA; d_gene: TRBD1; j_gene: TRBJ1-3; CDR3aa: CASSLTGQGSGNTIYF; CDR3nt: TGTGCCAGCAGCTTAACGGGACAGGGATCTGGAAACACCATATATTTT
v_gene: TRBV11-2; abundance: NA; d_gene: TRBD2; j_gene: TRBJ2-5; CDR3aa: CASSAFTPGTSGTQYF; CDR3nt: TGTGCCAGCAGCGCCTTTACTCCCGGGACTAGCGGGACCCAGTACTTC
v_gene: TRBV11-3; abundance: NA; d_gene: TRBD2; j_gene: TRBJ2-3; CDR3aa: CASSKPLAGGLGDTQYF; CDR3nt: TGTGCCAGCAGCAAACCTCTAGCGGGGGGGCTTGGCGATACGCAGTATTTT
v_gene: TRBV5-7; abundance: NA; d_gene: NA; j_gene: TRBJ2-7; CDR3aa: CASSLGGALGEQYF; CDR3nt: TGTGCCAGCAGCTTGGGGGGGGCGCTTGGCGAGCAGTACTTC
v_gene: TRBV11-3; abundance: NA; d_gene: NA; j_gene: TRBJ2-5; CDR3aa: CASSSPGEETQYF; CDR3nt: TGTGCCAGCAGCTCGCCGGGGGAAGAGACCCAGTACTTC
v_gene: TRBV18; abundance: NA; d_gene: TRBD1; j_gene: TRBJ1-1; CDR3aa: CASSRRQGAGRTEAFF; CDR3nt: TGTGCCAGCTCACGACGACAGGGGGCAGGTAGGACTGAAGCTTTCTTT
v_gene: TRBV5-1; abundance: NA; d_gene: NA; j_gene: TRBJ2-5; CDR3aa: CASSSQGSGQETQYF; CDR3nt: TGCGCCAGCAGCTCTCAGGGTTCGGGGCAAGAGACCCAGTACTTC
v_gene: TRBV15; abundance: few; d_gene: TRBD2; j_gene: TRBJ2-1; CDR3aa: CATSRGGSGGYNEQFF; CDR3nt: TGTGCCACCAGCAGAGGGGGTAGCGGGGGCTACAATGAGCAGTTCTTC
v_gene: TRBV30; abundance: NA; d_gene: NA; j_gene: TRBJ1-6; CDR3aa: CAWSAWDNSPLHF; CDR3nt: TGTGCCTGGAGTGCGTGGGACAATTCACCCCTCCACTTT
v_gene: TRBV6-4; abundance: NA; d_gene: NA; j_gene: TRBJ2-3; CDR3aa: CASSVSDSTDTQYF; CDR3nt: TGTGCCAGCAGTGTTAGCGACAGCACAGATACGCAGTATTTT
v_gene: TRBV5-1; abundance: NA; d_gene: NA; j_gene: TRBJ2-5; CDR3aa: CASSLGLNEAQYF; CDR3nt: TGCGCCAGCAGCTTGGGCCTCAACGAGGCCCAGTACTTC
v_gene: TRBV6-1; abundance: NA; d_gene: NA; j_gene: TRBJ2-7; CDR3aa: CASSDLQSSYEQYF; CDR3nt: TGTGCCAGCAGTGACCTCCAGAGCTCCTACGAGCAGTACTTC
v_gene: TRBV5-1; abundance: NA; d_gene: TRBD2; j_gene: TRBJ2-1; CDR3aa: CASSLAPLAGSYNEQFF; CDR3nt: TGCGCCAGCAGCTTGGCCCCACTAGCGGGCTCCTACAATGAGCAGTTCTTC
v_gene: TRBV6-1; abundance: NA; d_gene: NA; j_gene: TRBJ1-5; CDR3aa: CAGTLTSNYQPQHF; CDR3nt: TGTGCCGGCACCCTAACAAGTAACTATCAGCCCCAGCATTTT
v_gene: TRBV5-4; abundance: NA; d_gene: NA; j_gene: TRBJ1-1; CDR3aa: CASSQQSEAFF; CDR3nt: TGTGCCAGCAGCCAACAGTCTGAAGCTTTCTTT
v_gene: TRBV14; abundance: NA; d_gene: NA; j_gene: TRBJ2-1; CDR3aa: CASTLRFGTPGNEQFF; CDR3nt: TGTGCCAGCACCCTAAGGTTTGGGACACCGGGAAATGAGCAGTTCTTC
v_gene: TRBV18; abundance: once; d_gene: NA; j_gene: TRBJ2-7; CDR3aa: CASSPRGNSREQYF; CDR3nt: TGTGCCAGCTCACCCCGGGGGAATTCTCGCGAGCAGTACTTC
v_gene: TRBV7-3; abundance: NA; d_gene: TRBD1; j_gene: TRBJ1-1; CDR3aa: CASSLTPGTGGEEAFF; CDR3nt: TGTGCCAGCAGCTTAACCCCCGGGACAGGGGGCGAAGAAGCTTTCTTT
v_gene: TRBV18; abundance: NA; d_gene: NA; j_gene: TRBJ1-2; CDR3aa: CASSPPNGFGPSYTF; CDR3nt: TGTGCCAGCTCACCACCGAACGGATTTGGGCCCAGCTACACCTTC
v_gene: TRBV5-1; abundance: NA; d_gene: NA; j_gene: TRBJ2-5; CDR3aa: CASSSGSHETQYF; CDR3nt: TGCGCCAGCAGCTCGGGCAGCCACGAGACCCAGTACTTC
v_gene: TRBV7-9; abundance: once; d_gene: TRBD1; j_gene: TRBJ1-2; CDR3aa: CASSPGTANYGYTF; CDR3nt: TGTGCCAGCAGCCCCGGGACAGCTAACTATGGCTACACCTTC
v_gene: TRBV7-9; abundance: once; d_gene: NA; j_gene: TRBJ2-5; CDR3aa: CASSLGSVRVQETQYF; CDR3nt: TGTGCCAGCAGCCTAGGGTCGGTCAGGGTCCAAGAGACCCAGTACTTC
v_gene: TRBV9; abundance: NA; d_gene: NA; j_gene: TRBJ2-3; CDR3aa: CASTPARYSTSTDTQYF; CDR3nt: TGTGCCAGCACCCCAGCCAGGTATTCTACTAGCACAGATACGCAGTATTTT
v_gene: TRBV28; abundance: NA; d_gene: NA; j_gene: TRBJ1-5; CDR3aa: CASSLASQPQHF; CDR3nt: TGTGCCAGCAGTTTAGCCTCTCAGCCCCAGCATTTT
v_gene: TRBV10-3; abundance: NA; d_gene: TRBD1; j_gene: TRBJ1-2; CDR3aa: CAISAHGQANYGYTF; CDR3nt: TGTGCCATCAGCGCCCATGGACAGGCGAACTATGGCTACACCTTC
v_gene: TRBV30; abundance: NA; d_gene: TRBD1; j_gene: TRBJ1-1; CDR3aa: CAWIRADRPNTEAFF; CDR3nt: TGTGCCTGGATTCGCGCGGACAGGCCGAACACTGAAGCTTTCTTT
v_gene: TRBV6-1; abundance: NA; d_gene: NA; j_gene: TRBJ1-2; CDR3aa: CASSEEGNYGYTF; CDR3nt: TGTGCCAGCAGTGAAGAGGGGAACTATGGCTACACCTTC
v_gene: TRBV9; abundance: NA; d_gene: TRBD1; j_gene: TRBJ2-5; CDR3aa: CASSKRDSSETQYF; CDR3nt: TGTGCCAGCAGCAAACGGGACAGTTCAGAGACCCAGTACTTC
v_gene: TRBV4-2; abundance: once; d_gene: NA; j_gene: TRBJ1-3; CDR3aa: CASSQDRGSGSGNTIYF; CDR3nt: TGTGCCAGCAGCCAAGATCGCGGCAGCGGCTCTGGAAACACCATATATTTT
v_gene: TRBV19; abundance: once; d_gene: NA; j_gene: TRBJ1-1; CDR3aa: CASSRRGSDTEAFF; CDR3nt: TGTGCCAGTAGCCGTCGGGGGTCTGACACTGAAGCTTTCTTT
v_gene: TRBV28; abundance: NA; d_gene: NA; j_gene: TRBJ2-2; CDR3aa: CASSPGTNTGELFF; CDR3nt: TGTGCCAGCAGCCCAGGAACGAACACCGGGGAGCTGTTTTTT
v_gene: TRBV10-3; abundance: NA; d_gene: TRBD1; j_gene: TRBJ1-4; CDR3aa: CAIGQGGSEKLFF; CDR3nt: TGTGCCATTGGACAGGGCGGGAGTGAAAAACTGTTTTTT
v_gene: TRBV4-3; abundance: NA; d_gene: TRBD1; j_gene: TRBJ1-3; CDR3aa: CASSQGVPWTGSGNTIYF; CDR3nt: TGCGCCAGCAGCCAAGGCGTCCCCTGGACAGGCTCTGGAAACACCATATATTTT
v_gene: TRBV18; abundance: NA; d_gene: NA; j_gene: TRBJ2-7; CDR3aa: CASSPSTATLYEQYF; CDR3nt: TGTGCCAGCTCACCATCAACGGCCACACTTTACGAGCAGTACTTC
v_gene: TRBV30; abundance: once; d_gene: NA; j_gene: TRBJ2-1; CDR3aa: CASQTRGSGGYNEQFF; CDR3nt: TGTGCCTCCCAAACCAGGGGGAGCGGGGGATACAATGAGCAGTTCTTC